Listed here are 14 T cell receptor beta chains from one sample, sequenced in a study of blood T cell repertoires in COVID-19. Libraries were prepared by immunoSEQ multiplex PCR; TCRdb keeps only in-frame clonotypes and omits some of them. The sample lists around 240,000 clones, about 83% occurring once. Sequencing was carried out using peripheral blood. These receptor sequences come from a woman in her fifties or sixties with acute or convalescent COVID-19.

This clone was detected a few times. This rearrangement joins TRBV5-1 to TRBJ2-4; the match to TRBD1 covers 12 bases. The CDR3 loop spans 17 amino acids. Trimming removed 3 bases from V and 12 bases from J; junction bases left unmatched: 16. The germline V gene encodes CDR1 SGHRS and CDR2 YFSETQ. The CDR3 sequence: CASSSQPPGQGAENQYF. The CDR3, as DNA: TGCGCCAGCAGCTCCCAGCCCCCGGGACAGGGGGCAGAGAATCAGTACTTC.

Ten or more counts support this clone. The CDR3 region has the DNA TGTGCCAGCACCCCGACTAGCGGAAACACAGATACGCAGTATTTT. Its translation is CASTPTSGNTDTQYF. This chain links TRBV27 with TRBJ2-3, with 9 bases matching TRBD2. V dropped 7 bases and J dropped 2; count of bases not matched to a gene: 7. The CDR3 totals 15 residues. Germline V gene sequence: CDR1 MNHEY, CDR2 SMNVEV (reference sequence).

The V call is TRBV19, the J call TRBJ1-5; 10 bases agree with TRBD1. In germline, CDR1 is LNHDA, CDR2 SQIVND (reference sequence). The CDR3 sequence is 17 residues long. With 4 bases clipped from V and 0 bases from J, the junction kept 6 bases outside the gene matches. CDR3 sequence: CASSTTGTGVSNQPQHF. The DNA for the CDR3 is TGTGCCAGTAGTACGACCGGGACAGGGGTTAGCAATCAGCCCCAGCATTTT. Variable domain in full (rest from reference TRBV19 and TRBJ1-5): DGGITQSPKYLFRKEGQNVTLSCEQNLNHDAMYWYRQDPGQGLRLIYYSQIVNDFQKGDIAEGYSVSREKKESFPLTVTSAQKNPTAFYLCASSTTGTGVSNQPQHFGDGTRLSIL.

This sequence joins TRBV30 and TRBJ2-7, with D perhaps matching TRBD2 (5 bases). CDR1 is GTSNPN and CDR2 is SVGIG in the germline V gene (reference sequence). The CDR3 runs 12 residues. The V end lost 1 base, the J end lost 7 bases, and 11 bases lay between the germline ends. CDR3 nucleotides: TGTGCCTGGAGTGACTACCCGGGGGAGCAGTACTTC. Translation gives CAWSDYPGEQYF. Complete variable domain (other parts from reference TRBV30 and TRBJ2-7): SQTIHQWPATLVQPVGSPLSLECTVEGTSNPNLYWYRQAAGRGLQLLFYSVGIGQISSEVPQNLSASRPQDRQFILSSKKLLLSDSGFYLCAWSDYPGEQYFGPGTRLTVT.

The chain links TRBV10-1 to TRBJ2-3; 7 positions match TRBD1. CDR1 and CDR2 (germline): WNHNN, SYGVQD (reference sequence). Trimming at V came to 8 bases and at J to 4 bases, leaving 6 bases not matched to a gene. The CDR3 runs to 13 residues. For the CDR3, the DNA is TGCGCCAGCTCCGGACAGGCCCCAGATACGCAGTATTTT. Protein product: CASSGQAPDTQYF.

The gene calls are TRBV5-1 and TRBJ2-7; TRBD1 aligns across 9 bases. V lost 0 bases and J lost 4; bases outside the gene matches: 5. CDR1 is SGHRS, CDR2 YFSETQ, per germline. The CDR3 totals 15 residues. The CDR3 DNA reads as TGCGCCAGCAGCTTGGTGACAGGGGGGTCGTACGAGCAGTACTTC. Amino acids: CASSLVTGGSYEQYF.

This chain links TRBV11-2 with TRBJ2-5; D may be TRBD2 (5 bases). V was shortened by 6 bases and J by 5 bases, with 13 bases between the two germline ends. The CDR3 has 13 amino acids. Looked up from germline, CDR1 is SGHAT and CDR2 is FQNNGV. CDR3 sequence reads: CASREGPGETQYF. For the CDR3, the DNA is TGTGCCAGCAGGGAAGGTCCGGGGGAGACCCAGTACTTC.

This clone was detected only a few times. The chain recombines TRBV19 with TRBJ1-1; no definite D call. CDR1 and CDR2 from the germline V gene are LNHDA and SQIVND (reference sequence). The CDR3 has 15 amino acids. V was pared by 0 bases and J by 0 bases, with 8 bases between. CDR3 loop: CASSIDRVMNTEAFF. The CDR3 coding sequence is TGTGCCAGTAGTATAGATCGGGTCATGAACACTGAAGCTTTCTTT.

The V call is TRBV19, the J call TRBJ1-1; 10 bases align to TRBD1. The CDR3 is 12 amino acids. CDR1 LNHDA and CDR2 SQIVND come from the germline V gene (reference sequence). V lost 3 bases, J lost 8 bases, and 0 bases stayed unmatched. The CDR3 DNA is TGTGCCAGTAGTATGGGACAGGGGGAAGCTTTCTTT. Protein sequence: CASSMGQGEAFF. Together with reference TRBV19 and TRBJ1-1, the CDR3 gives the full variable domain: DGGITQSPKYLFRKEGQNVTLSCEQNLNHDAMYWYRQDPGQGLRLIYYSQIVNDFQKGDIAEGYSVSREKKESFPLTVTSAQKNPTAFYLCASSMGQGEAFFGQGTRLTVV.

The chain uses TRBV6-5 and TRBJ2-2; TRBD2 aligns across 7 bases. This CDR3 has 15 residues. With 7 bases clipped from V and 5 bases from J, the junction kept 10 bases outside the gene matches. The germline CDR1 and CDR2 sequences are MNHEY and SVGAGI. The CDR3, as DNA: TGTGCCAGCACCCCCGGGGGGAGCGGGACCGGGGAGCTGTTTTTT. It is translated as CASTPGGSGTGELFF.

This clone was counted a few times. V is TRBV18 and J is TRBJ2-2; 7 bases match TRBD2. V lost 5 bases to trimming and J lost 6 bases; unmatched junction nucleotides: 3. Germline values: CDR1 KGHSH, CDR2 LQKENI. This CDR3 has 13 residues. CDR3 nucleotides: TGTGCCAGCTCAATTCGGGAGGCCGGGGAGCTGTTTTTT. Protein sequence: CASSIREAGELFF.

This rearrangement joins TRBV6-6 to TRBJ1-1; tentatively, D is TRBD1 (5 bases). Trimming took off 5 bases at V and 0 bases at J, with 16 bases between the two ends. Germline V gene sequence: CDR1 MNHNY, CDR2 SVGAGI (reference sequence). CDR3 size: 16 residues. The CDR3 DNA sequence: TGTGCCAGCAGTCGATACGGGACTGGACTGAACACTGAAGCTTTCTTT. Translation gives CASSRYGTGLNTEAFF.

Here the CDR3 DNA reads TGTGCCACCAGCAGAGTTCGGACTGGAGTATACGAGCAGTACTTC. Translation gives CATSRVRTGVYEQYF. The chain recombines TRBV15 with TRBJ2-7; tentative D call: TRBD2 (5 bases). Germline V lookup: CDR1 LNHNV, CDR2 YYDKDF (reference sequence). This CDR3 spans 15 amino acids. V shed 1 base and J shed 4 bases, with 14 bases lying between them.

The chain employs TRBV7-9 and TRBJ1-6, with TRBD1 matching over 8 bases. Germline assignment: CDR1 SEHNR and CDR2 FQNEAQ (reference sequence). Trimming at V came to 5 bases and at J to 8 bases, leaving 11 bases not matched to a gene. CDR3 length equals 16 residues. The CDR3 DNA is TGTGCCAGCAGCCGAATCCAGACAGGGGAGGATTCACCCCTCCACTTT. Its translation: CASSRIQTGEDSPLHF. The complete variable domain, with remaining parts taken from reference TRBV7-9 and TRBJ1-6, reads DTGVSQNPRHKITKRGQNVTFRCDPISEHNRLYWYRQTLGQGPEFLTYFQNEAQLEKSRLLSDRFSAERPKGSFSTLEIQRTEQGDSAMYLCASSRIQTGEDSPLHFGNGTRLTVT.